The TCR beta chain under discussion was sequenced for a study of CD8+ T cells in alopecia areata. Treatment here: oral pan-JAK inhibitor, 5-10 mg twice daily. RNA was isolated and reverse transcribed to cDNA, the sequencing template. Libraries were prepared by immunoSEQ multiplex PCR; TCRdb keeps only in-frame clonotypes and omits some of them. The data hold 150,000 to 200,000 clones, with 50% to 65% observed a single time. This CDR3 region has 15 residues. V lost 0 bases and J lost 6, with 14 bases in between. Germline CDR1 reads SGHRS; CDR2 reads YFSETQ. The sample was CD4+ T cells sorted from blood, taken at week 24, from a patient treated with tofacitinib. This TCR was recovered from a human donor with alopecia areata. The chain joins TRBV5-1 to TRBJ2-3; either TRBD1 or TRBD2 may supply D (5 bases each). CDR3 amino acids: CASSLGGPTRDTQYF. The CDR3 DNA is TGCGCCAGCAGCTTGGGGGGACCTACGAGGGATACGCAGTATTTT.